This T cell receptor (beta chain) was retrieved from a study of OX40 agonist ivuxolimab in advanced cancers. At the level of the study: Males comprised approximately 84% of the group, whose mean age was roughly 64 years (range roughly 23 to 90).

Assay used: immunoSEQ multiplex PCR; TCRdb lists only in-frame clones, some missing. The sample lists 95,000 or so clones; around 82% were seen once. The sample consisted of CD4+ or CD8+ T cells sorted from blood, taken in a trial of the OX40 agonist ivuxolimab. This TCR was recovered from an adult with an advanced solid tumor such as melanoma, head and neck, liver or kidney cancer.

The CDR3 is CASSIVAGEVGTGELFF. In nucleotides, the CDR3 is TGTGCCAGTAGTATAGTAGCGGGAGAGGTCGGCACCGGGGAGCTGTTTTTT. This chain connects TRBV19 to TRBJ2-2; 9 bases fit TRBD2. CDR3 size: 17 residues. The germline gives CDR1 LNHDA, CDR2 SQIVND (reference sequence). Trimming cost V 1 base and J 4 bases; bases outside gene matches: 7.